This T cell receptor (beta chain) was recorded in a study of OX40 agonist ivuxolimab in advanced cancers. Study-level information: Patients receiving dose escalation had hepatocellular carcinoma, melanoma, renal cell or head and neck cancer.

Findings and caveats of the study: In CD8+ T cells, expanded clones were on average more numerous than in CD4+.

CDR1 is SGHVS and CDR2 is FNYEAQ in the germline V gene. The junction had 2 bases not matched to a gene; V was cut back by 2 bases and J by 6 bases. The CDR3 is 13 amino acids. In its sample, this clone was seen a few times. What it recognizes is unknown. Some clones are missing from TCRdb's copy, which holds only in-frame ones; the method was immunoSEQ multiplex PCR. This sample has approximately 70,000 clones, with more than 70% found just once. V gene TRBV7-6 combines with J gene TRBJ2-7, with 9 bases lining up with TRBD1. This specimen consisted of CD4+ or CD8+ T cells sorted from blood, obtained in a trial of the OX40 agonist ivuxolimab. The TCR sequence derives from an adult with an advanced solid tumor such as melanoma, head and neck, liver or kidney cancer. The CDR3 DNA is TGTGCCAGCAGCTTAAACAGGGGGCGCGAGCAGTACTTC. Translated, it gives CASSLNRGREQYF.